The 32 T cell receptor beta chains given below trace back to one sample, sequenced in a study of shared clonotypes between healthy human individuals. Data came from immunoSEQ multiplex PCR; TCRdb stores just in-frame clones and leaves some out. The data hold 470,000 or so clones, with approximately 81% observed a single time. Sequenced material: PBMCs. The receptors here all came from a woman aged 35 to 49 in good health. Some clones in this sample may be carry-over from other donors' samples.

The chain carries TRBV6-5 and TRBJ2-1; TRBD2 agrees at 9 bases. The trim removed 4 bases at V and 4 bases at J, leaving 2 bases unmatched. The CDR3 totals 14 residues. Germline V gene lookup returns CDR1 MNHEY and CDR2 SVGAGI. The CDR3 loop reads CASSLLAGYNEQFF. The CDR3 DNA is TGTGCCAGCAGTTTGCTAGCGGGGTACAATGAGCAGTTCTTC.

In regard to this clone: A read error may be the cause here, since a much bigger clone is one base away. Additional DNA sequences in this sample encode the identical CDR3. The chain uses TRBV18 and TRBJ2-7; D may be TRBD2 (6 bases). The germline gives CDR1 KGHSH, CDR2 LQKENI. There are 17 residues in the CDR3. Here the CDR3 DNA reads TGTGCCAGCTCACCACGACGAGGCGCGGGGTTAACCTACGAGCAATACTTC. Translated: CASSPRRGAGLTYEQYF.

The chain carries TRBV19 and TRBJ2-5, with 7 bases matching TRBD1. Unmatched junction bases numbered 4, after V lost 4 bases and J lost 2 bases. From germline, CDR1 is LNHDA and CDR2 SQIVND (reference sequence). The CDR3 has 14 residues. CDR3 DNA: TGTGCCAGTAGTACCACAGGGGCACAAGAGACCCAGTACTTC. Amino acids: CASSTTGAQETQYF.

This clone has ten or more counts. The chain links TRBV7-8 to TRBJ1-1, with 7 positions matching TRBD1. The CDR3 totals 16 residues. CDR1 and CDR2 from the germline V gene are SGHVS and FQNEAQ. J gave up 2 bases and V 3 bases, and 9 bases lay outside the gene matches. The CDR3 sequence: CASSFGTAAGNTEAFF. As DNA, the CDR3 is TGTGCCAGCAGCTTTGGGACAGCCGCCGGAAACACTGAAGCTTTCTTT.

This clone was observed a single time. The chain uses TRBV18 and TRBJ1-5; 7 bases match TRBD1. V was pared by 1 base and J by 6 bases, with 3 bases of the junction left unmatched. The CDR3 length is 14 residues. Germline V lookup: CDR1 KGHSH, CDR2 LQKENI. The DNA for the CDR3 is TGTGCCAGCTCACCACAGGCAGGGGGTCAGCCCCAGCATTTT. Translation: CASSPQAGGQPQHF. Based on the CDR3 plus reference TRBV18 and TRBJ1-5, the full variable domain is NAGVMQNPRHLVRRRGQEARLRCSPMKGHSHVYWYRQLPEEGLKFMVYLQKENIIDESGMPKERFSAEFPKEGPSILRIQQVVRGDSAAYFCASSPQAGGQPQHFGDGTRLSIL.

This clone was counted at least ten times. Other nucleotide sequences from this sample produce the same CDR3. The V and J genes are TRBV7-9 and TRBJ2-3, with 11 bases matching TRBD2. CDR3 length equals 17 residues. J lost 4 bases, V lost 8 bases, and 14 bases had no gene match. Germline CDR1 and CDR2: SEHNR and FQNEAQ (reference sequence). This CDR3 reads CASWGRTSGRGADTQYF. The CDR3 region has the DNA TGTGCCAGCTGGGGGAGAACTAGCGGGAGAGGGGCAGATACGCAGTATTTT.

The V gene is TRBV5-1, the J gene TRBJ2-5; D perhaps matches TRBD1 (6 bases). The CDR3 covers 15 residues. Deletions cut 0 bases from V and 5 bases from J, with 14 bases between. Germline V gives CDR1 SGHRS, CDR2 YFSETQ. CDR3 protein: CASSLDNRAFETQYF. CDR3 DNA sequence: TGCGCCAGCAGCTTGGACAACAGGGCTTTTGAGACCCAGTACTTC. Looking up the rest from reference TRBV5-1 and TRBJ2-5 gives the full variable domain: KAGVTQTPRYLIKTRGQQVTLSCSPISGHRSVSWYQQTPGQGLQFLFEYFSETQRNKGNFPGRFSGRQFSNSRSEMNVSTLELGDSALYLCASSLDNRAFETQYFGPGTRLLVL.

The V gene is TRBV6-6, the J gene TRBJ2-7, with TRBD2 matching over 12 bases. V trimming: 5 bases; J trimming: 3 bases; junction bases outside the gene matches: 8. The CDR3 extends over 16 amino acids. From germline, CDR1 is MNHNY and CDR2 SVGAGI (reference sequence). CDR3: CASSKSGLAGIYEQYF. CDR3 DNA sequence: TGTGCCAGCAGTAAATCGGGACTAGCGGGCATCTACGAGCAGTACTTC.

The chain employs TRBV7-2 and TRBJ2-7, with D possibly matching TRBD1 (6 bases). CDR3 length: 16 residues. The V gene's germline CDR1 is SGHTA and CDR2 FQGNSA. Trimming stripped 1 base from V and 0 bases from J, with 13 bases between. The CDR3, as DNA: TGTGCCAGCAGCTTAGTAGGGGGAAGCAGCTCCTACGAGCAGTACTTC. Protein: CASSLVGGSSSYEQYF.

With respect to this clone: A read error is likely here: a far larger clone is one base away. The CDR3 nucleotides read TGCGCCAGCAGCTTTCAGTTCGGGACATTCTACGAGCAGTACTTC. It translates to CASSFQFGTFYEQYF. The chain links TRBV5-1 to TRBJ2-7; perhaps TRBD1 as D (6 bases). Germline CDR1 is SGHRS and CDR2 is YFSETQ. V was pared by 2 bases and J by 3 bases, with 15 bases between. The CDR3 is 15 amino acids.

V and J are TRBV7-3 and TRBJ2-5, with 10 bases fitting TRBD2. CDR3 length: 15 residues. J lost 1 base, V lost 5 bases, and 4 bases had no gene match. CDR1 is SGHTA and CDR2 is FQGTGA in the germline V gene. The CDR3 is CASSATSGLQETQYF. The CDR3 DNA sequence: TGTGCCAGCAGCGCGACTAGCGGGCTCCAAGAGACCCAGTACTTC. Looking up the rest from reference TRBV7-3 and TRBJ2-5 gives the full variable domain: GAGVSQTPSNKVTEKGKYVELRCDPISGHTALYWYRQSLGQGPEFLIYFQGTGAADDSGLPNDRFFAVRPEGSVSTLKIQRTERGDSAVYLCASSATSGLQETQYFGPGTRLLVL.

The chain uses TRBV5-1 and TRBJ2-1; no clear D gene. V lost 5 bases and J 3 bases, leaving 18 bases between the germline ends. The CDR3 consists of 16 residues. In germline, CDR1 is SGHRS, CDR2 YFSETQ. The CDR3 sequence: CASSFHRMGSYNEQFF. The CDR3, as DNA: TGCGCCAGCAGTTTTCATAGGATGGGCAGCTACAATGAGCAGTTCTTC.

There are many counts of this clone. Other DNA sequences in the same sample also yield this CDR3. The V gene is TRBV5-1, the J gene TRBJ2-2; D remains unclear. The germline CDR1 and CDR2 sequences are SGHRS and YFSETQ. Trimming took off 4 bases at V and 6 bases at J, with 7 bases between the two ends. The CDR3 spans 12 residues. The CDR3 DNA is TGCGCCAGCAGCCCTGTTCCCGGGGAGCTGTTTTTT. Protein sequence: CASSPVPGELFF.

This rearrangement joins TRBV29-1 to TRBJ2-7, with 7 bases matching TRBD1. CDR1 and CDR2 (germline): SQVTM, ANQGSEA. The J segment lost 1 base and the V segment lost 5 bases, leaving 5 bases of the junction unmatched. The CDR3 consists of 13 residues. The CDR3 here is CSVREQGSYEQYF. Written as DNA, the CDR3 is TGCAGCGTTCGAGAACAGGGGTCCTACGAGCAGTACTTC.

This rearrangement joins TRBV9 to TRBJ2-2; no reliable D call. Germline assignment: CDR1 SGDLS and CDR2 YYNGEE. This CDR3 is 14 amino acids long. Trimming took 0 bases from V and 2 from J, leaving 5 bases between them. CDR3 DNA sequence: TGTGCCAGCAGCGTAGTAACAAACACCGGGGAGCTGTTTTTT. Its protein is CASSVVTNTGELFF.

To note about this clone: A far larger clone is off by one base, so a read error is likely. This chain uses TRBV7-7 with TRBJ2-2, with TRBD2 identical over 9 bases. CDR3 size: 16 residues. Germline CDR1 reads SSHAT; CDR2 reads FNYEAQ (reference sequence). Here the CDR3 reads CASSLRAGGATGELFF. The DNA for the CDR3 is TGTGCTAGCAGCTTGAGAGCGGGAGGTGCCACCGGGGAGCTGTTTTTT.

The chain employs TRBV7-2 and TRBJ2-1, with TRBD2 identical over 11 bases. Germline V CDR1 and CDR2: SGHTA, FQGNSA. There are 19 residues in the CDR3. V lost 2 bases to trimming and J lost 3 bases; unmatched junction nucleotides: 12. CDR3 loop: CASSLTPGSGRADYNEQFF. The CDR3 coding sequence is TGTGCCAGCAGCTTAACCCCGGGTAGCGGGAGGGCCGACTACAATGAGCAGTTCTTC.

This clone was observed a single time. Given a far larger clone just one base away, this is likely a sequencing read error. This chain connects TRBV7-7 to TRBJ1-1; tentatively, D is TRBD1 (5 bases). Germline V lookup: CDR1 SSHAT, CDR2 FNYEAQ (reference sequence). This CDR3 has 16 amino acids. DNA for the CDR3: TGTGCTAGCAGCGTAAAATGGGGGGGTTTGTGCACTGAAGCTTTCTTT. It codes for CASSVKWGGLCTEAFF.

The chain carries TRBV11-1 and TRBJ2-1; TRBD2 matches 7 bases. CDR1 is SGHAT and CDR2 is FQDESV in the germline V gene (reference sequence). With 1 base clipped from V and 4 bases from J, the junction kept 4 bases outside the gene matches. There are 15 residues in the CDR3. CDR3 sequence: CASSLVLALYNEQFF. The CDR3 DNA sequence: TGTGCCAGCAGCTTAGTACTAGCGCTATACAATGAGCAGTTCTTC.

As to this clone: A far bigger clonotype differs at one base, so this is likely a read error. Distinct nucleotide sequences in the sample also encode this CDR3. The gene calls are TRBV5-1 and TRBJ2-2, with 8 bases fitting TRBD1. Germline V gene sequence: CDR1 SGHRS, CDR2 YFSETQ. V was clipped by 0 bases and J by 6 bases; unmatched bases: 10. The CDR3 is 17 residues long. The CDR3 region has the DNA TGCGCCAGCAGCTTGGGTGCAGGACAGGGTTTTTCCGGGGAGCTGTTTTTT. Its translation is CASSLGAGQGFSGELFF.

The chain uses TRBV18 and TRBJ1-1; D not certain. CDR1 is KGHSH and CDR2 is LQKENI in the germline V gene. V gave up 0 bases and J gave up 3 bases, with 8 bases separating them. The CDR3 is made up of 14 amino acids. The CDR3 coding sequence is TGTGCCAGCTCACCACCGGGGTGGGACACTGAAGCTTTCTTT. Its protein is CASSPPGWDTEAFF.

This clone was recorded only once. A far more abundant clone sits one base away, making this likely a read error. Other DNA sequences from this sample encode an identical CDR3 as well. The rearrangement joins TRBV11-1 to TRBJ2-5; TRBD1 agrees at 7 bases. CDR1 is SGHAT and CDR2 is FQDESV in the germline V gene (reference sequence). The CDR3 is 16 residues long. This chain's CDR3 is CASSSRQGRYQETQYF. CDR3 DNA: TGTGCCAGCAGCTCCCGACAGGGAAGGTACCAGGAGACCCAGTACTTC.

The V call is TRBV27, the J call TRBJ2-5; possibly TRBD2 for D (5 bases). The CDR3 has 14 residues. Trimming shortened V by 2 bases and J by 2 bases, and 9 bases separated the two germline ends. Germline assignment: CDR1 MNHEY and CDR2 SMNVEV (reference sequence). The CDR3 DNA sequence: TGTGCCAGCAGTTTACGAGGGATACAAGAGACCCAGTACTTC. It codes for CASSLRGIQETQYF.

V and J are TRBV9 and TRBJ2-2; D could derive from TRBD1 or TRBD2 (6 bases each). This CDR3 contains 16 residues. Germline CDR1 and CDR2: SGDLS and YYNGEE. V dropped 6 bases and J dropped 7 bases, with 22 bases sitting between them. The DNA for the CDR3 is TGTGCCAGCACGTCAACCGGAGGGGGGTCTAACGGGGAGCTGTTTTTT. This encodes CASTSTGGGSNGELFF.

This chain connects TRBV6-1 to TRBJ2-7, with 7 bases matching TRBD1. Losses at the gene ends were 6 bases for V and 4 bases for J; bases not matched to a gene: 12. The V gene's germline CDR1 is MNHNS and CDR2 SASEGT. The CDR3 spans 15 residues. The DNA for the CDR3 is TGTGCCAGCAGCCCCTCGGGACAGCCAAGTTACGAGCAGTACTTC. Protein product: CASSPSGQPSYEQYF.

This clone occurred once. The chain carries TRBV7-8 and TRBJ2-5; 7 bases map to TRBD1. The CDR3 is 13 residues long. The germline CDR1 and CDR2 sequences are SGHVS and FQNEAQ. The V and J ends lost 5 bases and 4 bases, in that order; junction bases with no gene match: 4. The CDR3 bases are TGTGCCAGCAGCCACCACAGGGGAGAGACCCAGTACTTC. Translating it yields CASSHHRGETQYF.

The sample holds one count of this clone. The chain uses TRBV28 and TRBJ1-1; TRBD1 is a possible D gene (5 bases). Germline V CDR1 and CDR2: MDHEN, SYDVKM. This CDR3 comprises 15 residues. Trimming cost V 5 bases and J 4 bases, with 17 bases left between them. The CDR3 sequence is CASSPTPDRGTEAFF. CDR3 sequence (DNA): TGTGCCAGCAGTCCCACGCCGGATAGGGGCACTGAAGCTTTCTTT.

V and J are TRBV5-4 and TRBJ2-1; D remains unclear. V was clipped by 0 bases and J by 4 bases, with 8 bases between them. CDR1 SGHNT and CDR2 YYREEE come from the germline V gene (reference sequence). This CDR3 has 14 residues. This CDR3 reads CASSLGTSYNEQFF. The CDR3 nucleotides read TGTGCCAGCAGCTTGGGAACGTCTTACAATGAGCAGTTCTTC.

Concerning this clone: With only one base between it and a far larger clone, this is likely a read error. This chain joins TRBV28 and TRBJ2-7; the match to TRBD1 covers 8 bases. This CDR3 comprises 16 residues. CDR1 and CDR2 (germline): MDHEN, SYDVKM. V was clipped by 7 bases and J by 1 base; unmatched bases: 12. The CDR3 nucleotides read TGTGCCAGCACCCCGGCGGACGGGACAGGTTCCTACGAGCAGTACTTC. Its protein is CASTPADGTGSYEQYF.

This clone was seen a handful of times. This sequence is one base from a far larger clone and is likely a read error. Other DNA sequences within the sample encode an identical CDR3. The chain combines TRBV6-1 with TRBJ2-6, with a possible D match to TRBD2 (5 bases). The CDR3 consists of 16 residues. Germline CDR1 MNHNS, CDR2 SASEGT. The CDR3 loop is CASSELDFSGANVLTF. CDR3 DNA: TGTGCAAGCAGTGAATTGGACTTCTCTGGGGCCAACGTCCTGACTTTC.

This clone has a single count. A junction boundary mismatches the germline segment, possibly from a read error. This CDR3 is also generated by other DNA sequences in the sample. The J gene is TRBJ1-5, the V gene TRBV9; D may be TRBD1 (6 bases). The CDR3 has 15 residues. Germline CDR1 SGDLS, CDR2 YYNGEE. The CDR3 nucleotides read TGTGCCAGTAGCGTAGGACAGTTTAGCAATCAGCCCCGGCATTTT. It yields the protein CASSVGQFSNQPRHF. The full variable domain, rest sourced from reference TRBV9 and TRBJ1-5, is DSGVTQTPKHLITATGQRVTLRCSPRSGDLSVYWYQQSLDQGLQFLIQYYNGEERAKGNILERFSAQQFPDLHSELNLSSLELGDSALYFCASSVGQFSNQPRHFGDGTRLSIL.

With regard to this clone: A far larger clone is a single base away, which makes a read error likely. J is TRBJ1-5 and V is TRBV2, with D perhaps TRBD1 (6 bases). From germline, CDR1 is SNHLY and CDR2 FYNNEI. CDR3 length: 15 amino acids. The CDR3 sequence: CASGEGGFSNQPQHF. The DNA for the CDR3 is TGTGCCAGCGGTGAAGGGGGATTTAGCAATCAGCCCCAGCATTTT.